This entry is about one T cell receptor beta chain. Assay: immunoSEQ multiplex PCR; the TCRdb copy retains only in-frame clones and omits some. The sample lists roughly 41,000 clones, roughly 94% occurring once. This entry is derived from a study of control samples from healthy donors and cancer patients. CDR3 length: 12 amino acids. Germline V gene lookup returns CDR1 SQVTM and CDR2 ANQGSEA. Trimming shortened V by 6 bases and J by 1 base, and 7 bases separated the two germline ends. The genes are TRBV29-1 and TRBJ1-3; D is undetermined. This receptor was identified in a man aged 60-69 years in good health. Sequencing was carried out using blood. CDR3 nucleotides: TGCAGCGTGGAAACTTCTGGAAACACCATATATTTT. Translated: CSVETSGNTIYF.